The T cell receptor (beta chain) described here comes from a study of cytomegalovirus exposure and HLA in healthy donors. Broader study findings: Reports credit the classifier with highly specific, highly sensitive diagnosis of cytomegalovirus status. It was 150 to 200 TCR beta chains that were listed as cytomegalovirus-associated.

Clones were sequenced by immunoSEQ multiplex PCR, and TCRdb holds only the in-frame ones, with some missing. The repertoire includes approximately 110,000 clones, over 90% of them detected once, and 1% to 1.5% sits in the top ten. As to this clone: Its cognate antigen is unknown.

The junction had 9 bases not matched to a gene; V was cut back by 3 bases and J by 3 bases. Germline CDR1 reads MNHEY; CDR2 reads SVGAGI. The CDR3 extends over 16 amino acids. This rearrangement joins TRBV6-5 to TRBJ2-7; 9 positions match TRBD1. The specimen was PBMCs. The sequence was obtained from a woman aged 18-35 years in good health and CMV-seronegative. The CDR3 here is CASSYGSGQGFYEQYF. The CDR3 DNA reads as TGTGCCAGCAGTTATGGGTCGGGACAGGGTTTCTACGAGCAGTACTTC.